The entry below describes one T cell receptor (beta chain). Its antigen is unidentified. The CDR3 has 13 residues. Germline values: CDR1 SGHTA, CDR2 FQGNSA. V gave up 0 bases and J gave up 8 bases, with 7 bases separating them. Using immunoSEQ multiplex PCR, the repertoire was profiled, and TCRdb retains in-frame clones only, with some absent. The repertoire consists of around 82,000 clones, with 78% occurring once and the leading ten covering roughly 20%. The data originate from a study of radiotherapy plus CTLA-4 blockade in lung cancer. Points from the study as a whole: Clones derived from tumor TCRs expanded in blood after radiotherapy plus ipilimumab.

The source material was peripheral blood, sampled from a patient treated with radiotherapy plus ipilimumab. This sequence was found in a human donor with non-small cell lung cancer whose response to radiotherapy plus ipilimumab could not be evaluated. Some clones in this sample may be carry-over from other donors' samples. The gene calls are TRBV7-2 and TRBJ1-4; D remains ambiguous. CDR3 DNA: TGTGCCAGCAGCTTAGCGTCGAGGGAAAAACTGTTTTTT. Translation: CASSLASREKLFF. The full variable domain, in which reference TRBV7-2 and TRBJ1-4 provide the parts outside the CDR3, is GAGVSQSPSNKVTEKGKDVELRCDPISGHTALYWYRQSLGQGLEFLIYFQGNSAPDKSGLPSDRFSAERTGGSVSTLTIQRTQQEDSAVYLCASSLASREKLFFGSGTQLSVL.